This passage covers 11 T cell receptor beta chains from one sample sequenced in a study of OX40 agonist ivuxolimab in advanced cancers. TCRdb's table, derived via immunoSEQ multiplex PCR, lists solely in-frame clones and lacks some. The sample carries tens of thousands of clones, roughly four fifths recorded once. This specimen consisted of CD4+ or CD8+ T cells sorted from blood, obtained in a trial of the OX40 agonist ivuxolimab. The receptors were gathered from an adult with an advanced solid tumor such as melanoma, head and neck, liver or kidney cancer.

The chain couples TRBV7-2 to TRBJ2-5; D unclear. Trimming took 4 bases from V and 5 from J, leaving 11 bases between them. Germline loops: CDR1 SGHTA, CDR2 FQGNSA. CDR3 size: 13 residues. The CDR3 region has the DNA TGTGCCAGCAGCTCCCACCCCGGGGAGACCCAGTACTTC. It codes for CASSSHPGETQYF.

The V gene is TRBV6-6, the J gene TRBJ2-7; 9 bases agree with TRBD2. The CDR3 totals 15 residues. V was clipped by 5 bases and J by 4 bases; unmatched bases: 9. Germline loops: CDR1 MNHNY, CDR2 SVGAGI (reference sequence). The chain's CDR3 is CASSTRYSGGYEQYF. The CDR3, as DNA: TGTGCCAGCAGTACACGGTATAGCGGGGGTTACGAGCAGTACTTC.

The V gene is TRBV5-4, the J gene TRBJ1-4; 9 bases are shared with TRBD1. This CDR3 contains 15 residues. CDR1 is SGHNT, CDR2 YYREEE, per germline (reference sequence). J gave up 7 bases and V 4 bases, and 8 bases lay outside the gene matches. The CDR3 DNA is TGTGCCAGCAGCAGTACAGGGGGCGCGGGTGAAAAACTGTTTTTT. This gives the protein CASSSTGGAGEKLFF.

The chain joins TRBV7-6 to TRBJ1-5; D may be TRBD1 (6 bases). V gave up 2 bases and J gave up 7 bases, with 12 bases separating them. Germline V gene sequence: CDR1 SGHVS, CDR2 FNYEAQ. The CDR3 is 14 amino acids. The CDR3 nucleotides read TGTGCCAGCAGCTTATCAGGGGAAAGACAGCCCCAGCATTTT. Translating it yields CASSLSGERQPQHF.

The rearrangement uses TRBV7-3 and TRBJ2-3; D remains ambiguous. The CDR3 sequence is 13 residues long. Germline V lookup: CDR1 SGHTA, CDR2 FQGTGA. Trimming shortened V by 4 bases and J by 2 bases, and 7 bases separated the two germline ends. CDR3 sequence (DNA): TGTGCCAGCAGCTCCACGACCACAGATACGCAGTATTTT. Translation gives CASSSTTTDTQYF.

The rearrangement uses TRBV1 and TRBJ2-2; the D segment call TRBD1 is taken from the table without a DNA check. TRBV1 is a documented pseudogene. CDR3 length: 21 residues. The CDR3, as DNA: TGCACCAGCAGCCCAGCGGGACAGGGAACCCAAGCCACCACGAACACCGGGGAGCTGTTTTTT. Translated: CTSSPAGQGTQATTNTGELFF.

This chain links TRBV5-1 with TRBJ1-1, with no clear D. The germline gives CDR1 SGHRS, CDR2 YFSETQ. There are 12 residues in the CDR3. The germline V and J ends were trimmed by 10 bases and 3 bases, with 13 bases remaining between them. DNA of the CDR3: TGCGCCTCCTACGGGCAGTACACTGAAGCTTTCTTT. It codes for CASYGQYTEAFF.

This chain uses TRBV9 with TRBJ2-3, with D tentatively TRBD2 (7 bases). The V end lost 0 bases, the J end lost 2 bases, and 10 bases lay between the germline ends. The CDR3 has 15 amino acids. Germline V gene data show CDR1 as SGDLS and CDR2 as YYNGEE. The CDR3 DNA follows: TGTGCCAGCAGCGTAGCCGGGGGGCCCACAGATACGCAGTATTTT. Encoded protein: CASSVAGGPTDTQYF.

The chain couples TRBV5-1 to TRBJ2-1; 12 positions match TRBD1. Trimming removed 6 bases from V and 1 base from J; junction bases left unmatched: 14. The CDR3 is 19 residues long. CDR1 and CDR2 (germline): SGHRS, YFSETQ. The CDR3 loop is CASTSLGTGGLGSYNEQFF. CDR3 nucleotide sequence: TGCGCCAGCACCTCCCTTGGGACAGGGGGCCTCGGGTCCTACAATGAGCAGTTCTTC.

The chain has TRBV7-2 and TRBJ1-1; D not resolved. V was shortened by 5 bases and J by 2 bases, with 12 bases between the two germline ends. CDR1 is SGHTA and CDR2 is FQGNSA in the germline V gene. There are 14 residues in the CDR3. The CDR3 DNA follows: TGTGCCAGCAGCCCCTGGCCCCGAAACACTGAAGCTTTCTTT. It specifies CASSPWPRNTEAFF.

The CDR3 reads CASSRGGQETQYF. The CDR3 nucleotides read TGTGCCAGCAGTCGGGGGGGGCAAGAGACCCAGTACTTC. The V gene is TRBV2, the J gene TRBJ2-5; TRBD2 agrees at 8 bases. The CDR3 runs 13 residues. Per germline, CDR1 SNHLY and CDR2 FYNNEI. Trimming took 5 bases from V and 2 from J; bases not matched to a gene: 1. The full variable domain, completed using reference TRBV2 and TRBJ2-5, is EPEVTQTPSHQVTQMGQEVILRCVPISNHLYFYWYRQILGQKVEFLVSFYNNEISEKSEIFDDQFSVERPDGSNFTLKIRSTKLEDSAMYFCASSRGGQETQYFGPGTRLLVL.